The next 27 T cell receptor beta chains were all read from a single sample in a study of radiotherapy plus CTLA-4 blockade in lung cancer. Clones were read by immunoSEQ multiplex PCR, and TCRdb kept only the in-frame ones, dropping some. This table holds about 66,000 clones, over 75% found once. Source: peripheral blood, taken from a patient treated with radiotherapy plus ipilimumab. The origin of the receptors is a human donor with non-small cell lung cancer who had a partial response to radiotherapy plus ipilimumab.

The CDR3 nucleotides read TGTGCCAGCAGTTTGACAGGGATAAGGGAGACCCAGTACTTC. Its translation is CASSLTGIRETQYF. The chain has TRBV6-1 and TRBJ2-5; 7 bases align to TRBD1. This CDR3 is 14 amino acids long. Germline V lookup: CDR1 MNHNS, CDR2 SASEGT. The V gene end was trimmed by 5 bases and the J gene end by 5 bases; junction bases not matched to a gene: 8.

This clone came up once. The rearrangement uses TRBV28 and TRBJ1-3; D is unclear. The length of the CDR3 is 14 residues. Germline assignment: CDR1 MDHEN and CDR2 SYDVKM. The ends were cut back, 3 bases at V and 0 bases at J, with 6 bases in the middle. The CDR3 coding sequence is TGTGCCAGCAGTTTTTCCGTCTCTGGAAACACCATATATTTT. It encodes CASSFSVSGNTIYF.

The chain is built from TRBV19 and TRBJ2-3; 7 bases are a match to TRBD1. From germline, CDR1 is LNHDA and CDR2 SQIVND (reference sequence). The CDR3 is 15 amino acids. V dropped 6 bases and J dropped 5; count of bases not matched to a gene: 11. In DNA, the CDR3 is TGTGCCAGTAGGCACCGGGACAGCCGAGGAGATACGCAGTATTTT. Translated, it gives CASRHRDSRGDTQYF.

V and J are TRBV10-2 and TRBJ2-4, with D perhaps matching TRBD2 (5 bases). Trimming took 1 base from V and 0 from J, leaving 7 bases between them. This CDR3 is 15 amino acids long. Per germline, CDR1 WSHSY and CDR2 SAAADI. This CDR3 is CASSELGLAKNIQYF. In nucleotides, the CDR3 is TGCGCCAGCAGTGAGTTAGGACTAGCCAAAAACATTCAGTACTTC.

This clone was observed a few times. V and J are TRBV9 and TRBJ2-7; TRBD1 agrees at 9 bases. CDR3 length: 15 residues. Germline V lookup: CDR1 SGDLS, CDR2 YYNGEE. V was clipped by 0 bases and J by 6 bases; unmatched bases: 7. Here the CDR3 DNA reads TGTGCCAGCAGCGTAGGAGGGACAGGGTTCTCCGAGCAGTACTTC. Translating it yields CASSVGGTGFSEQYF.

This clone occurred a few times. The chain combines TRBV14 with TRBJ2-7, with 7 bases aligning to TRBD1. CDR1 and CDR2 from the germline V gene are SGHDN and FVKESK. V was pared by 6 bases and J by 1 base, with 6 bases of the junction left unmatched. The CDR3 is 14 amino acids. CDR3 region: CASRDDRESYEQYF. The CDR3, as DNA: TGTGCCAGCAGGGACGACAGGGAATCCTACGAGCAGTACTTC.

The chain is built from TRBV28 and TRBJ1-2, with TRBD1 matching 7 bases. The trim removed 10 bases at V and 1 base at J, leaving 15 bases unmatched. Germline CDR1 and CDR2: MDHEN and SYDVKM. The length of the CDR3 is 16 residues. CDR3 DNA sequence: TGTGCCACCGCGCTGGAGGGGGCTCACTTTAACTATGGCTACACCTTC. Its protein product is CATALEGAHFNYGYTF.

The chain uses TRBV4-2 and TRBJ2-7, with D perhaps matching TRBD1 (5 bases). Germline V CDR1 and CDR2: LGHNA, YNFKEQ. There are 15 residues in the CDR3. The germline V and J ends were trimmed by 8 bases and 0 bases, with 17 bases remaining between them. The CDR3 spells CASSRDRTSSYEQYF. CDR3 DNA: TGTGCCAGCTCCCGAGACAGAACGAGCTCCTACGAGCAGTACTTC.

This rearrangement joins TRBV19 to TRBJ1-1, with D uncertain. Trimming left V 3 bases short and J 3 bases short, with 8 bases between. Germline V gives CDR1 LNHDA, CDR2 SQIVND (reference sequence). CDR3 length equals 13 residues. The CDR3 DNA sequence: TGTGCCAGTAGTATGGTCGGAGACACTGAAGCTTTCTTT. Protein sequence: CASSMVGDTEAFF.

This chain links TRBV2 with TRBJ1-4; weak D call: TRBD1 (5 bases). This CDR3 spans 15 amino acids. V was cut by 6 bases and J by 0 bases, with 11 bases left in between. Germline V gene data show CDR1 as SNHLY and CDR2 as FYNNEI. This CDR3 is CASRSGTATNEKLFF. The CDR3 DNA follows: TGTGCCAGCAGGAGCGGGACCGCAACTAATGAAAAACTGTTTTTT.

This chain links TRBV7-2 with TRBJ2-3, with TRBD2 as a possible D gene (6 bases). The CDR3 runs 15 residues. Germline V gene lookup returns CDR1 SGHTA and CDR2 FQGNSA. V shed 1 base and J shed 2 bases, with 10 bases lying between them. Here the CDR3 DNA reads TGTGCCAGCAGCTTAGTTTCGGGAGCCACAGATACGCAGTATTTT. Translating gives CASSLVSGATDTQYF.

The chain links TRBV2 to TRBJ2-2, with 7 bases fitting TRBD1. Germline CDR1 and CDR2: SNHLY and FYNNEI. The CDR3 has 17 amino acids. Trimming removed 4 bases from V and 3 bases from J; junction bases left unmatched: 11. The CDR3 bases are TGTGCCAGCAGTGTGTATGTACGGGACAGAGACACCGGGGAGCTGTTTTTT. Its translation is CASSVYVRDRDTGELFF.

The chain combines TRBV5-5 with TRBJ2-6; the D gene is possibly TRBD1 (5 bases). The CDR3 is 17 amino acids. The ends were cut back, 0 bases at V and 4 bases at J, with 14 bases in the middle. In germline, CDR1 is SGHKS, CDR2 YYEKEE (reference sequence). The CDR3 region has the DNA TGTGCCAGCAGCTTGGACCAGGGAAGGGCCGGGGCCAACGTCCTGACTTTC. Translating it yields CASSLDQGRAGANVLTF.

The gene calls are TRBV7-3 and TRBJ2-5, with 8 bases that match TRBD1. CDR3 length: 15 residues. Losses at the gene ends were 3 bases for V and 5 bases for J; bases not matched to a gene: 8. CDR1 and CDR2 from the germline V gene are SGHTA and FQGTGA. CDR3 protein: CASSFRGLAGETQYF. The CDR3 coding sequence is TGTGCCAGCAGCTTCAGGGGGCTGGCCGGGGAGACCCAGTACTTC.

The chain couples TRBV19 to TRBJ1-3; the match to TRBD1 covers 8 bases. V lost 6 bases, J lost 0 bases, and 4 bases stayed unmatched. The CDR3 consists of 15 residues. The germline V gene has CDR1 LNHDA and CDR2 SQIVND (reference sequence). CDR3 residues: CASRDGQGSGNTIYF. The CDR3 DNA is TGTGCCAGTAGGGATGGACAGGGCTCTGGAAACACCATATATTTT. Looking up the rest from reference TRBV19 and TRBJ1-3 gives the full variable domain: DGGITQSPKYLFRKEGQNVTLSCEQNLNHDAMYWYRQDPGQGLRLIYYSQIVNDFQKGDIAEGYSVSREKKESFPLTVTSAQKNPTAFYLCASRDGQGSGNTIYFGEGSWLTVV.

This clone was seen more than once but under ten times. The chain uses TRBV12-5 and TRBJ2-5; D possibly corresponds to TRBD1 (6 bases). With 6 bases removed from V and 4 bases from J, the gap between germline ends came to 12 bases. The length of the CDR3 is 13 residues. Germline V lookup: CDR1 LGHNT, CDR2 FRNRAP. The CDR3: CASGSGTPETQYF. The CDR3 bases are TGTGCTAGTGGCTCCGGGACACCAGAGACCCAGTACTTC.

The CDR3 DNA is TGTGCCAGCAGTGAAGCAAGGGGGTCTAGCGGGAGACGACACGAGCAGTACTTC. Its protein is CASSEARGSSGRRHEQYF. This chain connects TRBV6-1 to TRBJ2-7; 10 bases are shared with TRBD2. J was trimmed by 5 bases and V by 0 bases; bases with no gene match: 13. Germline lookup yields CDR1 MNHNS and CDR2 SASEGT. CDR3 length: 18 amino acids.

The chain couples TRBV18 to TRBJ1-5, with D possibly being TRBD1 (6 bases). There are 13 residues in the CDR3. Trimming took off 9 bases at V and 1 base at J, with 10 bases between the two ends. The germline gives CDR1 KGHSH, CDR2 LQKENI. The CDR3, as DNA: TGTGCCAGATACAGGGAAAGCAATCAGCCCCAGCATTTT. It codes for CARYRESNQPQHF.

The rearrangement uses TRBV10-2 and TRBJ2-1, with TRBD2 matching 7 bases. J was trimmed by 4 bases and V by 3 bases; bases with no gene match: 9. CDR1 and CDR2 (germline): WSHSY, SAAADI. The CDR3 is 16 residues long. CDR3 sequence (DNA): TGCGCCAGCAGTGATTTGCAAGGACTAGGGTACAATGAGCAGTTCTTC. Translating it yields CASSDLQGLGYNEQFF.

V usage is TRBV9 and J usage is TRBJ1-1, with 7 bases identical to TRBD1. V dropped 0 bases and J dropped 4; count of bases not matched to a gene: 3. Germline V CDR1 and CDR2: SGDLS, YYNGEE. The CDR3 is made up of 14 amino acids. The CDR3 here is CASSVEAGGTEAFF. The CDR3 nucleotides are TGTGCCAGCAGCGTAGAAGCAGGGGGCACTGAAGCTTTCTTT.

The CDR3 reads CASSLSGSGVTYEQYF. The CDR3 DNA follows: TGTGCCAGCAGCTTATCTGGGTCAGGGGTAACGTACGAGCAGTACTTC. J is TRBJ2-7 and V is TRBV5-4; TRBD1 might be the D (6 bases). The V end lost 2 bases, the J end lost 4 bases, and 19 bases lay between the germline ends. Germline lookup yields CDR1 SGHNT and CDR2 YYREEE (reference sequence). The CDR3 spans 16 residues.

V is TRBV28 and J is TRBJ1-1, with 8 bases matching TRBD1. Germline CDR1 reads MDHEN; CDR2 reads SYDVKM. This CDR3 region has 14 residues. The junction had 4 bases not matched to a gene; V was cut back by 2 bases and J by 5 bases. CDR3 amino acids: CASSLQGARTEAFF. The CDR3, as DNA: TGTGCCAGCAGTTTACAGGGGGCGCGAACTGAAGCTTTCTTT.

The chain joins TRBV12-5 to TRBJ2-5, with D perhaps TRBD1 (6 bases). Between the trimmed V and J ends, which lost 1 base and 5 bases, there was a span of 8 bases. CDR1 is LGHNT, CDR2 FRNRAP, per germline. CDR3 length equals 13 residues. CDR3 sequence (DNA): TGTGCTAGTGGTTTGGACAGGGTGGAGACCCAGTACTTC. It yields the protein CASGLDRVETQYF.

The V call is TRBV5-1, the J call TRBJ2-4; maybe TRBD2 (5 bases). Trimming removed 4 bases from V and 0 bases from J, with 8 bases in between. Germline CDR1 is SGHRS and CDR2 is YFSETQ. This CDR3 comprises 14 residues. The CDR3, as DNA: TGCGCCAGCAGCCCTAGCCAAGCCAAAAACATTCAGTACTTC. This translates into CASSPSQAKNIQYF. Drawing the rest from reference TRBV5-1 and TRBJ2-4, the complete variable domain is KAGVTQTPRYLIKTRGQQVTLSCSPISGHRSVSWYQQTPGQGLQFLFEYFSETQRNKGNFPGRFSGRQFSNSRSEMNVSTLELGDSALYLCASSPSQAKNIQYFGAGTRLSVL.

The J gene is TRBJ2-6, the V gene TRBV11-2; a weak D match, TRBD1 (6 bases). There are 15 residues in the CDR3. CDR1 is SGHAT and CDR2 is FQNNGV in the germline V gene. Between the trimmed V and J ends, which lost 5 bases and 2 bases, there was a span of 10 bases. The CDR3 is CASSKQGTGANVLTF. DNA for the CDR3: TGTGCCAGCAGCAAACAGGGAACTGGGGCCAACGTCCTGACTTTC. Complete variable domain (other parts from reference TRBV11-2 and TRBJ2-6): EAGVAQSPRYKIIEKRQSVAFWCNPISGHATLYWYQQILGQGPKLLIQFQNNGVVDDSQLPKDRFSAERLKGVDSTLKIQPAKLEDSAVYLCASSKQGTGANVLTFGAGSRLTVL.

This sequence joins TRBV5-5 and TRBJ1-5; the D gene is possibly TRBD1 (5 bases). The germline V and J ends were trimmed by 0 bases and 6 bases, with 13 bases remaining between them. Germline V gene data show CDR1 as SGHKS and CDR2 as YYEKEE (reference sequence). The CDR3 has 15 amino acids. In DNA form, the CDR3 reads TGTGCCAGCAGCTTGGAAGGTGGGGCTGGTCAGCCCCAGCATTTT. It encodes CASSLEGGAGQPQHF.

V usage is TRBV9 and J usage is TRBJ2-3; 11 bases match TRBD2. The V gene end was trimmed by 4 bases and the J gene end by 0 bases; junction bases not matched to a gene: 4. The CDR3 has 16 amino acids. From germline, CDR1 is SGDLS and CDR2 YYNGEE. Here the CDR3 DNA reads TGTGCCAGCAGCCCCGGGACTAGCGGAAGCACAGATACGCAGTATTTT. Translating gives CASSPGTSGSTDTQYF.